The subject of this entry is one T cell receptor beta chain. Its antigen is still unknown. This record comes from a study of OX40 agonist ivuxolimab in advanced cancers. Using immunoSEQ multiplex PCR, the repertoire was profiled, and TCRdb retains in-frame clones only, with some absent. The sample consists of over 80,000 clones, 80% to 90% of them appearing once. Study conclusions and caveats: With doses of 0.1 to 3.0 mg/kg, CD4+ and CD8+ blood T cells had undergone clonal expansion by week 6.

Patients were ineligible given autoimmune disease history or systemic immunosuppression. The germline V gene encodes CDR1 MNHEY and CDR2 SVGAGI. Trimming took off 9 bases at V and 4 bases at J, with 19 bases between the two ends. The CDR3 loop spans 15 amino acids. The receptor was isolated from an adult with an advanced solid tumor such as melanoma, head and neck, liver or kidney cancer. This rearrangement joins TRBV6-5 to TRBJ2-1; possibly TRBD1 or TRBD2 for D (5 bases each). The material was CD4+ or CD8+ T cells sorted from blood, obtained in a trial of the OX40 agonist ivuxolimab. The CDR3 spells CASATEAGHYNEQFF. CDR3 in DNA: TGTGCCAGTGCTACGGAGGCAGGGCATTACAATGAGCAGTTCTTC.